This is a list of T cell receptor beta chains from one sample in a study of CD8+CD57+ T cells in acquired aplastic anemia. TCRdb re-derived calls from the reads in MiXCR, one entry per CDR3 protein. The sample gives hundreds of thousands of distinct CDR3 sequences, roughly 53% of which show up once; 1% to 1.5% is in the top ten. Sequenced: sorted CD4+, CD8+, or CD8+CD57+ T cells (not recorded which) from PBMCs. These receptors were taken from a human donor with aplastic anemia. Each CDR3 is given with its conserved first and last residue. Each record gives: J gene, D gene, V gene, clone size, CDR3 protein, CDR3 DNA. A D gene is named only where the DNA matches it firmly. Rows may omit the clone size; those that give it use once, few, many or a size class.

TRBJ2-1,-,TRBV24-1,-,CATSDAGGGDNEQFF,TGTGCCACCAGTGATGCCGGGGGTGGGGACAATGAGCAGTTCTTC
TRBJ1-1,-,TRBV10-3,-,CAISESGGRKTEAFF,TGTGCCATAAGTGAGTCGGGCGGGAGGAAAACTGAAGCTTTCTTT
TRBJ2-5,TRBD1,TRBV7-2,-,CASSPRQGYQETQYF,TGTGCCAGCAGCCCGCGACAGGGCTACCAAGAGACCCAGTACTTC
TRBJ2-2,TRBD1,TRBV7-3,many,CASSSTGSSTGELFF,TGTGCCAGCAGCTCGACAGGGAGTAGCACCGGGGAGCTGTTTTTT
TRBJ2-7,-,TRBV12-3/TRBV12-4,-,CASSYALGQATNQYF,TGTGCCAGCAGTTACGCCTTGGGACAAGCTACGAACCAGTACTTC
TRBJ1-4,-,TRBV6-5,many,CASSYSGTLNEKLFF,TGTGCCAGCAGTTACTCTGGGACACTTAATGAAAAACTGTTTTTT
TRBJ1-2,TRBD1,TRBV7-8,-,CASSLTGDWRYGYTF,TGTGCCAGCAGCTTAACAGGGGATTGGAGGTATGGCTACACCTTC
TRBJ2-1,-,TRBV7-7,-,CASSLEPKREQFF,TGTGCTAGCAGCTTAGAGCCGAAGCGGGAGCAGTTCTTC
TRBJ2-7,-,TRBV7-9,-,CASSSQGGASEQYF,TGTGCCAGCAGTTCTCAAGGGGGGGCGAGCGAGCAGTACTTC
TRBJ1-3,-,TRBV2,-,CASSGVQGWSGNTIYF,TGTGCCAGCAGTGGAGTACAGGGTTGGTCTGGAAACACCATATATTTT
TRBJ2-4,-,TRBV2,-,CASSTAGNNQYF,TGTGCCAGCAGTACAGCAGGGAATAATCAGTACTTC
TRBJ2-3,-,TRBV6-5,-,CASSYSRGGRADTQYF,TGTGCTAGCAGTTACTCGAGAGGGGGGCGCGCAGATACGCAGTATTTT
TRBJ2-3,TRBD2,TRBV10-3,-,CAISESSGRGIGTDTQYF,TGTGCCATCAGTGAGTCATCCGGGAGGGGGATAGGGACAGATACGCAGTATTTT
TRBJ2-5,TRBD2,TRBV12-3/TRBV12-4,many,CASKPSQTSGLVPQYF,TGTGCCAGCAAACCCTCCCAGACTAGCGGGCTAGTCCCCCAGTACTTC
TRBJ2-6,TRBD1,TRBV5-1,-,CASSVAGTADSGANVLTF,TGCGCCAGCAGCGTGGCCGGGACAGCAGACTCTGGGGCCAACGTCCTGACTTTC
TRBJ2-7,-,TRBV12-3/TRBV12-4,-,CASSSGKRRGPIEQYF,TGTGCCAGCAGTTCAGGGAAGAGACGGGGGCCTATAGAGCAGTACTTC
TRBJ2-7,TRBD2,TRBV5-1,few,CASSLAGGVAVSYEQYF,TGCGCCAGCAGCTTGGCCGGGGGGGTCGCCGTTTCCTACGAGCAGTACTTC
TRBJ2-7,-,TRBV6-1,-,CASSYEGGPYEQYF,TGTGCCAGCAGTTACGAGGGAGGCCCCTACGAGCAGTACTTC
TRBJ1-1,-,TRBV7-2,-,CASSLGDGLNTEAFF,TGTGCCAGCAGCTTAGGGGACGGATTGAACACTGAAGCTTTCTTT
TRBJ2-7,-,TRBV7-9,-,CASSPQTGAQDRYEQYF,TGTGCCAGCAGCCCCCAAACGGGGGCGCAGGATCGCTACGAGCAGTACTTC
TRBJ2-7,TRBD1,TRBV7-9,-,CASSLTGRQYF,TGTGCCAGCAGTTTGACAGGGAGGCAGTACTTC
TRBJ2-7,TRBD2,TRBV19,-,CASSIVAGGSYEQYF,TGTGCCAGTAGTATTGTAGCGGGGGGTTCCTACGAGCAGTACTTC
TRBJ2-3,-,TRBV7-3,-,CASSSAFSSTDTQYF,TGTGCTAGCAGCTCCGCGTTCTCTAGCACAGATACGCAGTATTTT
TRBJ2-7,-,TRBV14,-,CASSLSRLPYEQYF,TGTGCCAGCAGTTTATCACGGTTACCCTACGAGCAGTACTTC
TRBJ2-3,TRBD2,TRBV5-8,many,CASSGGTSGVTDTQYF,TGTGCCAGCAGCGGGGGGACTAGCGGGGTTACAGATACGCAGTATTTT
TRBJ1-1,TRBD1,TRBV19,many,CASSSTGVNTEAFF,TGTGCCAGTAGTTCCACAGGGGTGAACACTGAAGCTTTCTTT
TRBJ1-1,-,TRBV5-1,-,CASSPGETEAFF,TGCGCCAGCAGCCCGGGGGAGACTGAAGCTTTCTTT
TRBJ2-1,TRBD1,TRBV10-3,-,CAIRGGQGDNEQFF,TGTGCCATCAGGGGCGGACAGGGGGACAATGAGCAGTTCTTC
TRBJ2-7,-,TRBV7-8,-,CASSLDLGPYEQYF,TGTGCCAGCAGCTTAGACCTGGGCCCCTACGAGCAGTACTTC
TRBJ2-2,TRBD1,TRBV5-1,-,CANSAGQGKGELLF,TGCGCCAACAGCGCCGGACAGGGGAAGGGGGAGCTGCTTTTT
TRBJ2-7,TRBD1,TRBV12-3/TRBV12-4,many,CASRPGTGLYEQYF,TGTGCCAGCAGACCCGGGACAGGGTTATACGAGCAGTACTTC
TRBJ2-1,TRBD2,TRBV18,-,CASSPLGLADNEQFF,TGTGCCAGCTCACCACTCGGACTAGCGGACAATGAGCAGTTCTTC
TRBJ1-4,-,TRBV2,-,CASSEQGYEKLFF,TGTGCCAGCAGTGAACAGGGGTATGAAAAACTGTTTTTT